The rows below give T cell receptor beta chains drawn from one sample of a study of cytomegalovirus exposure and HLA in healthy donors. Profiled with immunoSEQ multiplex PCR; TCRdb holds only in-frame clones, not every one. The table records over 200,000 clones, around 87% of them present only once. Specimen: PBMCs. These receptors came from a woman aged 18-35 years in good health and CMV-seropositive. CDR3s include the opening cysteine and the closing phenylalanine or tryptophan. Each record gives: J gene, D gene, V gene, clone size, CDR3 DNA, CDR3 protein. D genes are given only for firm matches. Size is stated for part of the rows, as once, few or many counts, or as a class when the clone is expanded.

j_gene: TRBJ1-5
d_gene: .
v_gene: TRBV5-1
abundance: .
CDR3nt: TGCGCCAGCAGCTTGCGGGGGGCCCTGAATCAGCCCCAGCATTTT
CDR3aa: CASSLRGALNQPQHF

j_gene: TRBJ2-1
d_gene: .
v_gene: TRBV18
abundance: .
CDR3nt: TGTGCCAGCTCGTCGGGGATCGGCAATGAGCAGTTCTTC
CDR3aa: CASSSGIGNEQFF

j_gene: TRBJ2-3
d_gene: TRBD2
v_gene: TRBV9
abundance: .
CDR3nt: TGTGCCAGCAGCTCCGGACTAGCGGCTAGCACAGATACGCAGTATTTT
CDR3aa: CASSSGLAASTDTQYF

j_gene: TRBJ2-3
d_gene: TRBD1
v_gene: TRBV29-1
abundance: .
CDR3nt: TGCAGCGTTGTGGGGACAGGTGGTGGGACAGATACGCAGTATTTT
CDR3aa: CSVVGTGGGTDTQYF

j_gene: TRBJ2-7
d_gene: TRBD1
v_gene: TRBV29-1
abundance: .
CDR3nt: TGCAGCACTCGGGACAGGGGAAACGAGCAGTACTTC
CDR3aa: CSTRDRGNEQYF

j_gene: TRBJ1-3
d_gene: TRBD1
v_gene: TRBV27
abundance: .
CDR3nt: TGTGCCAGCAGTCCCCCAAAGGACAGGGAAGGGAAGCTCTCTGGAAACACCATATATTTT
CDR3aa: CASSPPKDREGKLSGNTIYF

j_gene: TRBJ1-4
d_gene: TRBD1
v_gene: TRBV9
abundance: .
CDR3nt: TGTGCCAGCAGCGGGGGACAGACTCTAGAAAAACTGTTTTTT
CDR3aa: CASSGGQTLEKLFF

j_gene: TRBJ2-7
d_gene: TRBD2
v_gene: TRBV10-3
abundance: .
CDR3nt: TGTGCCATTAAGCTAGCGGACTCCTACGAGCAGTACTTC
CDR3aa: CAIKLADSYEQYF

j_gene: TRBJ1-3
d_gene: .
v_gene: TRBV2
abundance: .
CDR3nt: TGTGCCAGCAGGGGGGGAGGCCGGGAATTCTCCGGAAACACCATATATTTT
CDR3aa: CASRGGGREFSGNTIYF

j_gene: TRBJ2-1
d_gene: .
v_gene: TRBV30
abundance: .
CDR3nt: TGTGCCTTATTTAGCGATTACAATGAGCAGTTCTTC
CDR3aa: CALFSDYNEQFF

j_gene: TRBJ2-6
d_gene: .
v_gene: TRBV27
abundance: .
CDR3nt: TGTGCCAGCAGCCCGAGTACCTCTGGGGCCAACGTCCTGACTTTC
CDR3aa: CASSPSTSGANVLTF

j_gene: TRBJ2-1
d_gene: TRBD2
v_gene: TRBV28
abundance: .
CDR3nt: TGTGCCAGCAGCTTAATAAGCGGGGTGTTAGGGTACAATGAGCAGTTCTTC
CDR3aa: CASSLISGVLGYNEQFF

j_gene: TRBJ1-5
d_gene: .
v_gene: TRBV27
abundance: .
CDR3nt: TGTGCCAGCAGCCCCGACAGCGACAATCAGCCCCAGCATTTT
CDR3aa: CASSPDSDNQPQHF

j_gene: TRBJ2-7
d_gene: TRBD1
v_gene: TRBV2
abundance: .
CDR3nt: TGTGCCAGCAGGGGACAGGGAACCTACGAGCAGTACTTC
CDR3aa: CASRGQGTYEQYF

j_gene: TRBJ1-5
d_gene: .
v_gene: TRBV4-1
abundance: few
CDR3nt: TGCGCCAGCAGCCAAGATCCTGGGGGGAATCAGCCCCAGCATTTT
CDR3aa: CASSQDPGGNQPQHF

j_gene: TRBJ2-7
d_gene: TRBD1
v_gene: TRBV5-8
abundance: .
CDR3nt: TGTGCCAGCAGCCATGGGACAGGGGGCGAGCAGTACTTC
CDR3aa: CASSHGTGGEQYF

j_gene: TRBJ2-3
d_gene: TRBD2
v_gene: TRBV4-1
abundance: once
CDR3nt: TGCGCCAGCAGCCAAGAAGAGGCGGGAGGGCCCTCGAGCACAGATACGCAGTATTTT
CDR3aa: CASSQEEAGGPSSTDTQYF

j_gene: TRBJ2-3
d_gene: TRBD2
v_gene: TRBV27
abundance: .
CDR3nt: TGTGCCAGCAGTTTAATAGCGGGAGGGAGCACAGATACGCAGTATTTT
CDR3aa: CASSLIAGGSTDTQYF

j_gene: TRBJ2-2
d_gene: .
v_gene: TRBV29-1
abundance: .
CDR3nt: TGCAGCGTCTACAGATACACCGGGGAGCTGTTTTTT
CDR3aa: CSVYRYTGELFF

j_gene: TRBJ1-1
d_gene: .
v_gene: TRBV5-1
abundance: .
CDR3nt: TGCGCCAGCAGTTGGGCGGCAGGGGTTATGAACACTGAAGCTTTCTTT
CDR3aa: CASSWAAGVMNTEAFF

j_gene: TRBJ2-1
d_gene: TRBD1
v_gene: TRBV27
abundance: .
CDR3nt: TGTGCCACCTCCCCTGGACAGGGGTTGGGTGAGCAGTTCTTC
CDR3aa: CATSPGQGLGEQFF

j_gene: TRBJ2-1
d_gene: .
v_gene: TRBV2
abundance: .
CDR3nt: TGTGCCAGCAGGCCTAACGACACTCCATACAATGAGCAGTTCTTC
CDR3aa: CASRPNDTPYNEQFF

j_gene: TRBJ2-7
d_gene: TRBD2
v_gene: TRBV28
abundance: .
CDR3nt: TGTGCCAGCAGTTCCACTAGCGGGAGGCCCTACGAGCAGTACTTC
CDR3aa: CASSSTSGRPYEQYF

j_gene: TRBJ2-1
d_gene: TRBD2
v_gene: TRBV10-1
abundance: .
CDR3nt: TGCGCCAGCAGTGAAAGCGGGAGGACCCCTAAGCAGTTCTTC
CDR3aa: CASSESGRTPKQFF

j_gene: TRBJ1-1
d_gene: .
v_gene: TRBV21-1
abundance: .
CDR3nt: TGTGCCAGCAGCAAATGTAGGGCGGGACGGAGAATTAACACTGAAGCTTTCTTT
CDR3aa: CASSKCRAGRRINTEAFF

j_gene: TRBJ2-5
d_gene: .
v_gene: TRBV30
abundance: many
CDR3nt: TGTGCCTGGAGTCCAACAGGTGAAGGGACCCAGTACTTC
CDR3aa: CAWSPTGEGTQYF

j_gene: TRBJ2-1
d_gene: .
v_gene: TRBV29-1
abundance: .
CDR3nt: TGCAGCGTGCGGTTTCCTAGGAGCATTGCGGAGCAGTTCTTC
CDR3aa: CSVRFPRSIAEQFF

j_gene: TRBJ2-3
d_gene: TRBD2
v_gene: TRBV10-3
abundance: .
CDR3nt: TGTGCCATCCGTAGGACTAGCGGGAGTAAGGTCACAGATACGCAGTATTTT
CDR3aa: CAIRRTSGSKVTDTQYF

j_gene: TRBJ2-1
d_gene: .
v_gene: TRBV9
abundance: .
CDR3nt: TGTGCCAGCAGCACTAACCAAAACTCCTACAATGAGCAGTTCTTC
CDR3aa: CASSTNQNSYNEQFF

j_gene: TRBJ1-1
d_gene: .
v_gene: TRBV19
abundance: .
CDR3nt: TGTGCCAGTAGTCTGGCAGGAGGCTTCGCGAACACTGAAGCTTTCTTT
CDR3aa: CASSLAGGFANTEAFF

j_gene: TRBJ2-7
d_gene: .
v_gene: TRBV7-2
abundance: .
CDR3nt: TGTGCCAGCAGCTCTTTCTTAGCGACAAGGTACGAGCAGTACTTC
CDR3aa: CASSSFLATRYEQYF

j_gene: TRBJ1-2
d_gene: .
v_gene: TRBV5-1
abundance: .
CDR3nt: TGCGCCAGCAGCCCCATGACAGGAGCCTATGGCTACACCTTC
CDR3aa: CASSPMTGAYGYTF

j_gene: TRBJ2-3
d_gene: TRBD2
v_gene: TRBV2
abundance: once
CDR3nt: TGTGCCAGCAGAAAACTAGCGGGAGGGAGTGCAGATACGCAGTATTTT
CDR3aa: CASRKLAGGSADTQYF

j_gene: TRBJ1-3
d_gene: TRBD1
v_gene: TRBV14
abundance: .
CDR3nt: TGTGCCAGCAGCTGGACAGGGGTACTTAGCTCTGGAAACACCATATATTTT
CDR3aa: CASSWTGVLSSGNTIYF

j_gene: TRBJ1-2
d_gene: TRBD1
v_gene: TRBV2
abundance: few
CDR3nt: TGTGCCAGCAGTGATGGGCAGGGGGAAAACTATGGCTACACCTTC
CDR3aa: CASSDGQGENYGYTF

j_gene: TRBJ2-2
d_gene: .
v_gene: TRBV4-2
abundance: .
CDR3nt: TGTGCCAGCAGCCAAGTTGGCAGGGCCGGGGAGCTGTTTTTT
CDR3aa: CASSQVGRAGELFF

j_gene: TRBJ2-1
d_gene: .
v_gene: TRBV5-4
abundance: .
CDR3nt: TGTGCCAGCAGCTTTGGGCGGGAATCTGACAATGAGCAGTTCTTC
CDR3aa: CASSFGRESDNEQFF